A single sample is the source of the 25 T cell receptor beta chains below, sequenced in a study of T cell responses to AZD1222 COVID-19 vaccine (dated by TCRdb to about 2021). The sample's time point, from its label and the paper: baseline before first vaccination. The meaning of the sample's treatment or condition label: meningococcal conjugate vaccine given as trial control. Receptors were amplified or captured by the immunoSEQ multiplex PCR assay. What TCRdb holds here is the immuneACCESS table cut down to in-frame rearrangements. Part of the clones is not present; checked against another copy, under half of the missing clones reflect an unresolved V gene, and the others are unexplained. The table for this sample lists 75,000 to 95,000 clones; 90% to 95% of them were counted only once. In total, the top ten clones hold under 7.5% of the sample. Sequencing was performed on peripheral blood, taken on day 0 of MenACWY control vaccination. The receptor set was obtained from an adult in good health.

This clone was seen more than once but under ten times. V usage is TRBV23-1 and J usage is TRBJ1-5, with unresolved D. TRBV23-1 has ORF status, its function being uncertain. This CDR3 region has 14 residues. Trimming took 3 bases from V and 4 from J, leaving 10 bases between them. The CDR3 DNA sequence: TGCGCCAGCAGTCACCGAGTAAGGAATCAGCCCCAGCATTTT. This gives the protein CASSHRVRNQPQHF.

The CDR3 sequence: CASSRPALGQETQYF. The CDR3 coding sequence is TGTGCCAGTAGTCGACCCGCACTCGGCCAAGAGACCCAGTACTTC. V and J are TRBV19 and TRBJ2-5; unclear D gene. Germline CDR1 reads LNHDA; CDR2 reads SQIVND (reference sequence). The CDR3 sequence is 15 residues long. Trimming shortened V by 5 bases and J by 1 base, and 14 bases separated the two germline ends.

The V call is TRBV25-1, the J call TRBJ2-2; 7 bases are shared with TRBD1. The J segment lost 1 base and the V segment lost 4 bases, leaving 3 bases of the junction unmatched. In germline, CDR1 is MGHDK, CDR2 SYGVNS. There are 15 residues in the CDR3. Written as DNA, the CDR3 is TGTGCCAGCAGTGCCTACAGGGGGAACACCGGGGAGCTGTTTTTT. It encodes CASSAYRGNTGELFF.

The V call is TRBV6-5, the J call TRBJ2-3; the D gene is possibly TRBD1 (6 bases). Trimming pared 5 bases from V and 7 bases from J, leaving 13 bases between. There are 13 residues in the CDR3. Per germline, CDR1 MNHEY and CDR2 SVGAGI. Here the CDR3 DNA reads TGTGCCAGCAGTACAACAGGGCAGAATACGCAGTATTTT. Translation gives CASSTTGQNTQYF.

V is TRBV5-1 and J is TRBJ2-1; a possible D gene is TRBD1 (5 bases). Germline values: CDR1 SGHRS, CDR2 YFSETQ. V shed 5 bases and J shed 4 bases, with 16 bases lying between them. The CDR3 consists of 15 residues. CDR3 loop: CASSSDRDNYNEQFF. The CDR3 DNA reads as TGCGCCAGCAGTTCCGACAGAGATAATTACAATGAGCAGTTCTTC.

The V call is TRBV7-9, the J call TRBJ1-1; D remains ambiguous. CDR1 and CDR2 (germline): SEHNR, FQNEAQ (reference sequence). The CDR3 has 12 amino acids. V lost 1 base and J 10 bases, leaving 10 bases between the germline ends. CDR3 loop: CASSLEVGLAFF. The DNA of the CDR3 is TGTGCCAGCAGCTTAGAAGTAGGCCTAGCTTTCTTT.

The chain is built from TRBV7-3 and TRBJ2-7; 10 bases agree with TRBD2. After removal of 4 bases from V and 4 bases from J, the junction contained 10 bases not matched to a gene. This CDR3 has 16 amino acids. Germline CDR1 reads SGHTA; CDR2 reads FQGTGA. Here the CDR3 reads CASSSAGTSAPYEQYF. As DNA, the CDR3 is TGTGCCAGCAGCTCCGCTGGGACTAGCGCCCCATACGAGCAGTACTTC.

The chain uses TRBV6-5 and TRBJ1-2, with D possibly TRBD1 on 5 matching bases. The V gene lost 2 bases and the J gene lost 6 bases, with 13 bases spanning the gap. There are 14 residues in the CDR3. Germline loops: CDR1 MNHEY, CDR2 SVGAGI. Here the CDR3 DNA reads TGTGCCAGCAGTTACATCGGGGGTTTCGATGGCTACACCTTC. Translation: CASSYIGGFDGYTF.

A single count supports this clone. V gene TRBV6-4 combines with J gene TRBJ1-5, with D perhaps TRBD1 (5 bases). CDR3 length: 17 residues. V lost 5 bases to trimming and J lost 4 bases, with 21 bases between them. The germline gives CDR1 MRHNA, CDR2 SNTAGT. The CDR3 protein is CASSSPGERGRNQPQHF. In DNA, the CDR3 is TGTGCCAGCAGTTCCCCAGGCGAAAGGGGAAGGAATCAGCCCCAGCATTTT.

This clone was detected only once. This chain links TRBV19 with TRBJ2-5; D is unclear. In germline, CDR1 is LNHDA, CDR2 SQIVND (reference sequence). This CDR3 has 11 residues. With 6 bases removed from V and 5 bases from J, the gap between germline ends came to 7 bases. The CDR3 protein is CASSVQETQYF. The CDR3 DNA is TGTGCCAGTAGCGTTCAGGAGACCCAGTACTTC. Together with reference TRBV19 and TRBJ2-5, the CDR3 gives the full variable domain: DGGITQSPKYLFRKEGQNVTLSCEQNLNHDAMYWYRQDPGQGLRLIYYSQIVNDFQKGDIAEGYSVSREKKESFPLTVTSAQKNPTAFYLCASSVQETQYFGPGTRLLVL.

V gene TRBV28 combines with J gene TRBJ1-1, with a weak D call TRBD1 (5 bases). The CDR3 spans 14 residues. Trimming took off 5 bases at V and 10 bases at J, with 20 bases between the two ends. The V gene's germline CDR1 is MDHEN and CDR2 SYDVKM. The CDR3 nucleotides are TGTGCCAGCAGTCCTATCCAGGGTAGTGGGAGAGCTTTCTTT. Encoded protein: CASSPIQGSGRAFF.

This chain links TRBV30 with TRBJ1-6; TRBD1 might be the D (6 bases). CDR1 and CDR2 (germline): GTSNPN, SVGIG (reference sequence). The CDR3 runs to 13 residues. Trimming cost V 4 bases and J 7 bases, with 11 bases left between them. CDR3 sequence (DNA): TGTGCCTGGACCCAGGGGAACAATTCACCCCTCCACTTT. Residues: CAWTQGNNSPLHF.

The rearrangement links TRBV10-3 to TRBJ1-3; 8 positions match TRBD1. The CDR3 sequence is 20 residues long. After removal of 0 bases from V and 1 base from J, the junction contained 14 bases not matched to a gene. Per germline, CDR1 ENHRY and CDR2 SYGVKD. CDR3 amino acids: CAISESSGTGTLGSGNTIYF. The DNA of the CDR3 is TGTGCCATCAGTGAGTCGAGTGGGACAGGTACTCTCGGGTCTGGAAACACCATATATTTT.

The CDR3 reads CASSPRSGSYNEQFF. Here the CDR3 DNA reads TGTGCCAGTAGTCCGAGGAGCGGGAGTTACAATGAGCAGTTCTTC. This chain links TRBV19 with TRBJ2-1; 8 positions match TRBD2. Looked up from germline, CDR1 is LNHDA and CDR2 is SQIVND (reference sequence). Trimming at V came to 5 bases and at J to 4 bases, leaving 7 bases not matched to a gene. This CDR3 is built from 15 residues.

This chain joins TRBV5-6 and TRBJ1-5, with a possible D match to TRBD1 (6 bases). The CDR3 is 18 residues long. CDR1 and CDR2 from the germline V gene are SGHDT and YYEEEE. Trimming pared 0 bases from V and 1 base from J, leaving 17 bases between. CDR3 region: CASSLDGQPVVSNQPQHF. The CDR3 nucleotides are TGTGCCAGCAGCTTGGACGGACAGCCTGTAGTGAGCAATCAGCCCCAGCATTTT.

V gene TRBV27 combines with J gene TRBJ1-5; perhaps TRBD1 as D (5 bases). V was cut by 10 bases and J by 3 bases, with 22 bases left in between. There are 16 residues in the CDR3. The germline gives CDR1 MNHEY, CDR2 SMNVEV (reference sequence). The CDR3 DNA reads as TGTGCCAAACCCGCGTGGGGGGGGGAGGACAATCAGCCCCAGCATTTT. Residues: CAKPAWGGEDNQPQHF.

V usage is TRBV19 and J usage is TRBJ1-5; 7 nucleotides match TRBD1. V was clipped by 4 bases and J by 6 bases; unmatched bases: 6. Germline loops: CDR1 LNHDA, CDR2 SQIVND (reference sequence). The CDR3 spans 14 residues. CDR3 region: CASSTPGGGQPQHF. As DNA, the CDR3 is TGTGCCAGTAGTACCCCAGGGGGAGGTCAGCCCCAGCATTTT.

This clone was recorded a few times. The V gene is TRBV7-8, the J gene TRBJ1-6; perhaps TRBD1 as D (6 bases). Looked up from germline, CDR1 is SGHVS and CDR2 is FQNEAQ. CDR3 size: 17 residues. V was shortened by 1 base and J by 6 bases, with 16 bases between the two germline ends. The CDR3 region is CASSLGRGGRLNSPLHF. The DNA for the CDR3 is TGTGCCAGCAGCTTAGGGAGGGGGGGCAGACTTAATTCACCCCTCCACTTT.

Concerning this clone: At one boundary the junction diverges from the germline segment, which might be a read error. CDR3: CASSKRRNQSQHF. The CDR3, as DNA: TGTGCCAGCAGTAAACGGAGGAATCAGTCCCAGCATTTT. The chain uses TRBV12-3 or TRBV12-4 and TRBJ1-5, with unresolved D. The CDR3 runs 13 residues.

The CDR3 loop reads CASSNRDRGDYEQYF. CDR3 in DNA: TGCGCCAGCAGCAACCGGGACAGGGGGGACTACGAGCAGTACTTC. The V call is TRBV5-1, the J call TRBJ2-7; 11 nucleotides agree with TRBD1. The V segment lost 4 bases and the J segment 3 bases; nucleotides outside the gene matches: 6. Per germline, CDR1 SGHRS and CDR2 YFSETQ. This CDR3 spans 15 amino acids.

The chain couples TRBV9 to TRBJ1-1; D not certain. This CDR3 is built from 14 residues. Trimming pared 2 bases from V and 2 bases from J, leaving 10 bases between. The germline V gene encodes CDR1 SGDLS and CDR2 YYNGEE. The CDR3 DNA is TGTGCCAGCAGCGTTTTGGGAGACAACACTGAAGCTTTCTTT. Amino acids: CASSVLGDNTEAFF.

CDR3 sequence reads: CASSVGDRDIEKLFF. CDR3 sequence (DNA): TGTGCCAGCAGCGTAGGCGACAGGGATATCGAAAAACTGTTTTTT. The chain combines TRBV9 with TRBJ1-4; 7 nucleotides match TRBD1. The J segment lost 8 bases and the V segment lost 0 bases, leaving 7 bases of the junction unmatched. The CDR3 contains 15 residues. Germline V gene sequence: CDR1 SGDLS, CDR2 YYNGEE.

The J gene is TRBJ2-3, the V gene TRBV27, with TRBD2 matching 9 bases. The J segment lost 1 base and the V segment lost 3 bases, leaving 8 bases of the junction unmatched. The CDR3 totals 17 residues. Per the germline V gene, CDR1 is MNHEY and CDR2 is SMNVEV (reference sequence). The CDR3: CASSFGGGLAGTDTQYF. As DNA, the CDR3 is TGTGCCAGCAGTTTTGGAGGGGGACTAGCCGGCACAGATACGCAGTATTTT.

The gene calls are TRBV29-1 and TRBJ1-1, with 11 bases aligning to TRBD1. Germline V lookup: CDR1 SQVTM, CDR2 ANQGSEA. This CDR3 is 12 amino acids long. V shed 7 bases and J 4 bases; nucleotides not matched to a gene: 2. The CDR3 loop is CSAGTGGTEAFF. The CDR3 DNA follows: TGCAGCGCAGGGACAGGGGGCACTGAAGCTTTCTTT.

CDR3 region: CASSPRDSNQPQHF. Here the CDR3 DNA reads TGTGCCAGCAGTCCCCGGGACAGCAATCAGCCCCAGCATTTT. V is TRBV6-5 and J is TRBJ1-5; D possibly corresponds to TRBD1 (5 bases). The ends were cut back, 5 bases at V and 1 base at J, with 9 bases in the middle. The CDR3 extends over 14 amino acids. The germline CDR1 and CDR2 sequences are MNHEY and SVGAGI.